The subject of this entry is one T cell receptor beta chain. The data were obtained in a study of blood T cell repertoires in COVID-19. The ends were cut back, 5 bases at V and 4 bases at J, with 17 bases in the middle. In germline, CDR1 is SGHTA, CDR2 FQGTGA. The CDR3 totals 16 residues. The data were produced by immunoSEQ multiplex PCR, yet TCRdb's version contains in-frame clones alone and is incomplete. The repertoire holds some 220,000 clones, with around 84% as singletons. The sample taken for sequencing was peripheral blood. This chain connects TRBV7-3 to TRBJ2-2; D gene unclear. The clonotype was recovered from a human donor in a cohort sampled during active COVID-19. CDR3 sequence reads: CASSARPMTGTGELFF. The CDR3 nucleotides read TGTGCCAGCAGCGCCCGGCCTATGACTGGCACCGGGGAGCTGTTTTTT.